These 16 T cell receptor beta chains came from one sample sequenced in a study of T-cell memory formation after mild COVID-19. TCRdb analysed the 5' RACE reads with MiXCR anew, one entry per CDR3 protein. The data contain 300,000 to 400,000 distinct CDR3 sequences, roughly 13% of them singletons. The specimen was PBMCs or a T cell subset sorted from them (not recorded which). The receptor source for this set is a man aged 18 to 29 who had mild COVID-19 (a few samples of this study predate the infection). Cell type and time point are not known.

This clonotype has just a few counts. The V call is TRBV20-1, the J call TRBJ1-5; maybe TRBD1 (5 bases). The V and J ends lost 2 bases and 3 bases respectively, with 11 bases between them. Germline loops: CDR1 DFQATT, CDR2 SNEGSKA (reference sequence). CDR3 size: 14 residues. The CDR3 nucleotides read TGCAGTGCTAGACGCGACAGAACCAATCAGCCCCAGCATTTT. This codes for CSARRDRTNQPQHF.

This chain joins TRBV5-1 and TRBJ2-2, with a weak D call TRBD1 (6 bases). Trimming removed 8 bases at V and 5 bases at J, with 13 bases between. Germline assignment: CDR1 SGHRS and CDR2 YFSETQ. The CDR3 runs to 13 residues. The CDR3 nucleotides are TGCGCCAGTTACAGGGAAGGGACCGGGGAGCTGTTTTTT. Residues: CASYREGTGELFF.

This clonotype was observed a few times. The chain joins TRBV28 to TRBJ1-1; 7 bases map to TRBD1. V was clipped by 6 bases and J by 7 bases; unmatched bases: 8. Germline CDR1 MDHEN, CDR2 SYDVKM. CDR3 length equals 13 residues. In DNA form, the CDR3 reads TGTGCCAGCAGCCCCGGGACAGATTATGAAGCTTTCTTT. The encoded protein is CASSPGTDYEAFF.

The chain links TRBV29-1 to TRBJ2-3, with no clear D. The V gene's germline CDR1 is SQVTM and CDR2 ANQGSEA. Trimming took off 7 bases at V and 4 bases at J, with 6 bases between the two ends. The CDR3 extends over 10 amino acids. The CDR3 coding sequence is TGCAGCGCCTCATCAGATACGCAGTATTTT. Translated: CSASSDTQYF.

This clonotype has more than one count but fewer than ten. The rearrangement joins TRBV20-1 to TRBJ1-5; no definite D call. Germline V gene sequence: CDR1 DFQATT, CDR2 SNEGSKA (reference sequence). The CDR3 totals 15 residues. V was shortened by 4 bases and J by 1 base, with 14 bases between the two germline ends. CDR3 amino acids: CSAIASPDSNQPQHF. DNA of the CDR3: TGCAGTGCTATCGCCTCCCCAGACAGCAATCAGCCCCAGCATTTT.

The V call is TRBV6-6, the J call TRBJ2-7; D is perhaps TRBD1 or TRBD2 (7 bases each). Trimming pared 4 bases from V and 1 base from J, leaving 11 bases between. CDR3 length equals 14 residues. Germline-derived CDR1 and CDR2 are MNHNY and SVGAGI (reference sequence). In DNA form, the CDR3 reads TGTGCCAGCAGTTTCAGGGGGGGGTCCTACGAGCAGTACTTC. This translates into CASSFRGGSYEQYF.

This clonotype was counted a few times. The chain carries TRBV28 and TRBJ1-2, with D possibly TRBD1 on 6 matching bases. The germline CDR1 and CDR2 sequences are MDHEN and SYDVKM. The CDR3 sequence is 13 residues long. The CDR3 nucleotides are TGTGCGGCCCAGGGGTTAGCTAACTATGGCTACACCTTC. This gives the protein CAAQGLANYGYTF.

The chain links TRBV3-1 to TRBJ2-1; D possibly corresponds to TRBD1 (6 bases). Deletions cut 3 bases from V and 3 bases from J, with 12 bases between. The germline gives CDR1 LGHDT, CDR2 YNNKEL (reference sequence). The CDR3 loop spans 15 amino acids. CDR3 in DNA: TGTGCCAGCAGCCAGCCAGGGGTCGGCTACAATGAGCAGTTCTTC. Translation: CASSQPGVGYNEQFF.

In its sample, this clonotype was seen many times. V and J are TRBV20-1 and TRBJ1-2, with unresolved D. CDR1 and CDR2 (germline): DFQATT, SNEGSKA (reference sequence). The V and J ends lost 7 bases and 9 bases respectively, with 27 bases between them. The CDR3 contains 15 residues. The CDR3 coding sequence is TGCAGTGGATTCCCCTACCTGGACGGAATTTATAGCTACACCTTC. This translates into CSGFPYLDGIYSYTF.

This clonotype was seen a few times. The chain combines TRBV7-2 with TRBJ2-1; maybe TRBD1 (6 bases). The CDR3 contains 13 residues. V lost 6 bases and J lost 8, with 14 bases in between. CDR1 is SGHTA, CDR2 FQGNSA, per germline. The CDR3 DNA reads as TGTGCCAGCAGTTCACAGGGATCCGATGAGCAGTTCTTC. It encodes CASSSQGSDEQFF.

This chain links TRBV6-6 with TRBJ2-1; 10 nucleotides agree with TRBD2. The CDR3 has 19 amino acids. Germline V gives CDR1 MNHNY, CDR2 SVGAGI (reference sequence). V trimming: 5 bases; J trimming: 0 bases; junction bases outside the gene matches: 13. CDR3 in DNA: TGTGCCAGCAGTCCCCACCGAGTAGCGGGGGGAAGCTCCTACAATGAGCAGTTCTTC. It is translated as CASSPHRVAGGSSYNEQFF.

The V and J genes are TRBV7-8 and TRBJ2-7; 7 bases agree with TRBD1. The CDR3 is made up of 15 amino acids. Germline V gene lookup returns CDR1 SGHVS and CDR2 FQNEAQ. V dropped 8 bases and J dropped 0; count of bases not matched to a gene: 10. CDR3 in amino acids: CASHEAGTASYEQYF. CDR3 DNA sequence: TGTGCCAGCCATGAGGCTGGGACAGCCTCCTACGAGCAGTACTTC. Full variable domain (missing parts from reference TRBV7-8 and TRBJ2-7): GAGVSQSPRYKVAKRGQDVALRCDPISGHVSLFWYQQALGQGPEFLTYFQNEAQLDKSGLPSDRFFAERPEGSVSTLKIQRTQQEDSAVYLCASHEAGTASYEQYFGPGTRLTVT.

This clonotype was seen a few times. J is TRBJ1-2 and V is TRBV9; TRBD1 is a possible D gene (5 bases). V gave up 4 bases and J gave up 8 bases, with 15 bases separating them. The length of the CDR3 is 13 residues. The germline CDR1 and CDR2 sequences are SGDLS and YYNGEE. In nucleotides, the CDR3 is TGTGCCAGCAGCAAAGACGGGGGAAGCGGCTACACCTTC. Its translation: CASSKDGGSGYTF.

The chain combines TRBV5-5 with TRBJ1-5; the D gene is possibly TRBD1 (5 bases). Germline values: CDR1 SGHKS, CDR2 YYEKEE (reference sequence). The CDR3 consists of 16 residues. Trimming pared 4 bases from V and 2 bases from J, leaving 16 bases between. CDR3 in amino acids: CASSPGAPNGNQPQHF. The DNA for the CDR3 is TGTGCCAGCAGCCCCGGGGCGCCGAACGGCAATCAGCCCCAGCATTTT.

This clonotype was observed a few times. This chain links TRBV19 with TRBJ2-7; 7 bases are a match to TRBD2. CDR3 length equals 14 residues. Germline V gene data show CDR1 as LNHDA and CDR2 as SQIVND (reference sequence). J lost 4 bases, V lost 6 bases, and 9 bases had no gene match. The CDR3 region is CASSPQVGGYEQYF. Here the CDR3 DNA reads TGTGCCAGTAGCCCTCAAGTCGGGGGGTACGAGCAGTACTTC. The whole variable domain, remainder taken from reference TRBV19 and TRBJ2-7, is DGGITQSPKYLFRKEGQNVTLSCEQNLNHDAMYWYRQDPGQGLRLIYYSQIVNDFQKGDIAEGYSVSREKKESFPLTVTSAQKNPTAFYLCASSPQVGGYEQYFGPGTRLTVT.

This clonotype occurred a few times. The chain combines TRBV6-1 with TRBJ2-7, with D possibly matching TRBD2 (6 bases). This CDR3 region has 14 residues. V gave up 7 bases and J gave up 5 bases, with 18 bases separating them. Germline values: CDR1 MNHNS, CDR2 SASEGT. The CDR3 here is CASMRQGGTHEQYV. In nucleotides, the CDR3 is TGTGCCAGCATGAGGCAGGGAGGTACCCACGAGCAGTACGTC.